This note documents a single T cell receptor (beta chain) sequence. The antigen is undetermined. This sample is part of a study of T cell repertoires in cytomegalovirus infection. Overall study findings and caveats: The ex vivo response showed dominance by HLA-C-restricted CMV-specific TCR beta clonotypes.

In germline, CDR1 is SEHNR, CDR2 FQNEAQ (reference sequence). J lost 5 bases, V lost 10 bases, and 14 bases had no gene match. CDR3 size: 15 residues. Each CDR3 protein is one row after TCRdb ran MiXCR on the reads. This table has fewer than 25,000 distinct CDR3 sequences, approximately 22% appearing once. The chain employs TRBV7-9 and TRBJ2-1; 7 bases agree with TRBD2. Sequencing used CD8+ T cells from cultured PBMCs, obtained from culture after CMV antigen stimulation. The receptor was isolated from a human donor in good health (CMV status not recorded). Some clones in this sample may be carry-over from other donors' samples. For the CDR3, the DNA is TGTGCCATCAAAATTTCGGGGGGACTCGACAATGAGCAGTTCTTC. This gives the protein CAIKISGGLDNEQFF.